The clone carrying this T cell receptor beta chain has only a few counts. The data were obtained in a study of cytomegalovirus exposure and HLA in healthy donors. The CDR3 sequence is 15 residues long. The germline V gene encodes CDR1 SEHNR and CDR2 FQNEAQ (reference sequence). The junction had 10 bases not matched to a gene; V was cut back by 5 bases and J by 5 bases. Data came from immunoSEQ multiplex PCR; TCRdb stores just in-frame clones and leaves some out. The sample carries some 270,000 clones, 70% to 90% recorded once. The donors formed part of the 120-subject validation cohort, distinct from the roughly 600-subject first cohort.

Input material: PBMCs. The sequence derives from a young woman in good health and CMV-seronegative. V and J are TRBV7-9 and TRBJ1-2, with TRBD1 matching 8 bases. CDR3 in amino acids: CASSPMQGAPYGYTF. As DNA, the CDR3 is TGTGCCAGCAGCCCGATGCAGGGGGCTCCTTATGGCTACACCTTC.